These 19 T cell receptor beta chains were all obtained from the same sample, sequenced in a study of T cells in Graves' hyperthyroidism and ophthalmopathy. TCR beta CDR3 regions were amplified from RNA. HTBI primers were used for first-round RT-PCR of the TCR CDR3. TCRdb fed the multiplex PCR reads into MiXCR, producing one record per CDR3 protein. This sample has about 380,000 distinct CDR3 sequences, with more than 14% found just once. Sequences were obtained from blood. Receptor source: a woman aged 25 to 45 with Graves' ophthalmopathy.

In its sample, this clonotype was seen many times. The rearrangement joins TRBV18 to TRBJ2-5, with unresolved D. The CDR3 has 13 amino acids. Germline CDR1 and CDR2: KGHSH and LQKENI. Trimming stripped 1 base from V and 2 bases from J, with 5 bases between. The CDR3 region is CASSPLRQETQYF. For the CDR3, the DNA is TGTGCCAGCTCACCACTGCGACAAGAGACCCAGTACTTC.

The chain carries TRBV6-1 and TRBJ1-6; no clear D gene. The CDR3 is made up of 15 amino acids. CDR1 and CDR2 from the germline V gene are MNHNS and SASEGT. Between the trimmed V and J ends, which lost 5 bases and 7 bases, there was a span of 15 bases. Here the CDR3 reads CASSPRDLWNSPLHF. The CDR3 DNA is TGTGCCAGCAGTCCCCGTGACCTATGGAATTCACCCCTCCACTTT.

This clonotype was recorded many times. The gene calls are TRBV11-2 and TRBJ2-7, with D perhaps being TRBD1 or TRBD2 (6 bases each). Trimming stripped 1 base from V and 0 bases from J, with 10 bases between. Germline values: CDR1 SGHAT, CDR2 FQNNGV. This CDR3 comprises 15 residues. CDR3 sequence: CASSLGGGGSYEQYF. The CDR3, as DNA: TGTGCCAGCAGCTTAGGTGGAGGGGGCTCCTACGAGCAGTACTTC.

This clonotype was counted at least ten times. The gene calls are TRBV3-1 and TRBJ2-1, with 8 positions matching TRBD2. The CDR3 length is 16 residues. Losses at the gene ends were 0 bases for V and 0 bases for J; bases not matched to a gene: 1. CDR1 and CDR2 (germline): LGHDT, YNNKEL (reference sequence). CDR3 loop: CASSQEGTSSYNEQFF. CDR3 in DNA: TGTGCCAGCAGCCAAGAGGGGACTAGCTCCTACAATGAGCAGTTCTTC.

Here the CDR3 DNA reads TGTGCCAGCAGCAACAGGGAACAGAACACCGGGGAGCTGTTTTTT. Its translation: CASSNREQNTGELFF. The V call is TRBV5-6, the J call TRBJ2-2, with D maybe TRBD1 (6 bases). V was clipped by 4 bases and J by 1 base, with 11 bases between them. Germline V gene data show CDR1 as SGHDT and CDR2 as YYEEEE. The CDR3 totals 15 residues.

This clonotype occurred many times. This chain's CDR3 is CASSGEAEKLFF. The CDR3 DNA reads TGTGCCAGCAGTGGGGAAGCTGAAAAACTGTTTTTT. The gene calls are TRBV2 and TRBJ1-4; D is unresolved. The CDR3 has 12 residues. Trimming removed 4 bases at V and 7 bases at J, with 7 bases between. Looked up from germline, CDR1 is SNHLY and CDR2 is FYNNEI. Using reference TRBV2 and TRBJ1-4 for the parts outside the CDR3, the full variable domain is EPEVTQTPSHQVTQMGQEVILRCVPISNHLYFYWYRQILGQKVEFLVSFYNNEISEKSEIFDDQFSVERPDGSNFTLKIRSTKLEDSAMYFCASSGEAEKLFFGSGTQLSVL.

This clonotype turned up a few times. This chain's CDR3 is CASSKQGRGFGQYF. The CDR3 DNA sequence: TGTGCCAGCAGTAAACAGGGAAGAGGTTTTGGGCAGTACTTC. This chain links TRBV6-1 with TRBJ2-7, with D tentatively TRBD1 (6 bases). The CDR3 spans 14 residues. The V end was cut by 5 bases, the J end by 9 bases, with 20 bases between. CDR1 and CDR2 from the germline V gene are MNHNS and SASEGT.

Details on this clonotype: Just one base apart from a much larger clone, this may be a read error. The chain links TRBV2 to TRBJ2-7; no firm D call. This CDR3 region has 11 residues. Germline V gene lookup returns CDR1 SNHLY and CDR2 FYNNEI. V lost 8 bases and J 6 bases, leaving 11 bases between the germline ends. The CDR3 nucleotides read TGTGCCAGCCTTACACAGTGCGAGCAGTACTTC. This translates into CASLTQCEQYF.

The rearrangement uses TRBV5-4 and TRBJ1-4; D unclear. The CDR3 has 13 amino acids. The V gene lost 1 base and the J gene lost 3 bases, with 4 bases spanning the gap. Germline V gene data show CDR1 as SGHNT and CDR2 as YYREEE (reference sequence). The DNA of the CDR3 is TGTGCCAGCAGCTTGATTCCTAATGAAAAACTGTTTTTT. Translated: CASSLIPNEKLFF.

This clonotype has a handful of counts. This chain connects TRBV4-2 to TRBJ2-3, with 16 bases aligning to TRBD2. The V and J ends lost 0 bases and 3 bases, in that order; junction bases with no gene match: 15. The CDR3 is 22 residues long. CDR1 LGHNA and CDR2 YNFKEQ come from the germline V gene. The CDR3 sequence: CASSQDSPPGLAGGPNTDTQYF. DNA of the CDR3: TGTGCCAGCAGCCAAGATAGTCCCCCGGGACTAGCGGGGGGGCCTAATACAGATACGCAGTATTTT.

The rearrangement uses TRBV7-9 and TRBJ2-5; no clear D. The V gene's germline CDR1 is SEHNR and CDR2 FQNEAQ (reference sequence). The V gene lost 3 bases and the J gene lost 6 bases, with 20 bases spanning the gap. The CDR3 has 16 residues. CDR3 bases: TGTGCCAGCAGCTTTGGTGGTATCGGCGGTAGTAAGACCCAGTACTTC. This sequence encodes CASSFGGIGGSKTQYF.

This clonotype occurred many times. V and J are TRBV28 and TRBJ2-2; no reliable D call. Trimming removed 9 bases at V and 1 base at J, with 12 bases between. There are 14 residues in the CDR3. CDR1 and CDR2 from the germline V gene are MDHEN and SYDVKM. Here the CDR3 DNA reads TGTGCCAGTTTATATGACTGGAACACCGGGGAGCTGTTTTTT. Translating gives CASLYDWNTGELFF.

This clonotype was counted many times. The gene calls are TRBV27 and TRBJ2-7, with D maybe TRBD2 (6 bases). Germline V gene data show CDR1 as MNHEY and CDR2 as SMNVEV (reference sequence). V lost 6 bases and J 1 base, leaving 19 bases between the germline ends. The CDR3 length is 16 residues. The CDR3 DNA follows: TGTGCCAGCAGCTTGCCCTTCCGGGGAGGATCCTACGAGCAGTACTTC. This codes for CASSLPFRGGSYEQYF.

The V gene is TRBV25-1, the J gene TRBJ2-6; D might be TRBD1 (5 bases). Between the trimmed V and J ends, which lost 7 bases and 4 bases, there was a span of 20 bases. The CDR3 has 17 residues. Germline-derived CDR1 and CDR2 are MGHDK and SYGVNS. CDR3 residues: CASKSFDSPLGANVLTF. The CDR3 DNA follows: TGTGCCAGCAAAAGTTTCGACAGTCCTCTGGGGGCCAACGTCCTGACTTTC.

This clonotype has a handful of counts. The CDR3 loop is CASSQVNSKTSGGANEQFF. CDR3 DNA: TGCGCCAGCAGCCAAGTAAACAGTAAGACTAGCGGGGGGGCCAATGAGCAGTTCTTC. This chain joins TRBV4-1 and TRBJ2-1; 14 bases agree with TRBD2. After removal of 1 base from V and 6 bases from J, the junction contained 11 bases not matched to a gene. This CDR3 spans 19 amino acids. The germline gives CDR1 MGHRA, CDR2 YSYEKL.

This clonotype was seen repeatedly, ten times or more. The CDR3 DNA sequence: TGTGCCACCAGTGGACCCGGGGGCGGTTCGTCAACTAATGAAAAACTGTTTTTT. This gives the protein CATSGPGGGSSTNEKLFF. The chain employs TRBV24-1 and TRBJ1-4; tentative D call: TRBD1 (6 bases). Germline-derived CDR1 and CDR2 are KGHDR and SFDVKD. V was trimmed by 5 bases and J by 0 bases, leaving 18 bases between them. The CDR3 contains 18 residues.

The chain links TRBV5-5 to TRBJ2-1; the D gene is possibly TRBD2 (6 bases). This CDR3 comprises 13 residues. CDR1 SGHKS and CDR2 YYEKEE come from the germline V gene (reference sequence). V was shortened by 4 bases and J by 9 bases, with 14 bases between the two germline ends. CDR3 loop: CASSPGSGGEQFF. The CDR3 coding sequence is TGTGCCAGCAGCCCGGGATCCGGGGGTGAGCAGTTCTTC.

In its sample, this clonotype was seen many times. The chain uses TRBV28 and TRBJ1-1; D is undetermined. Trimming pared 5 bases from V and 3 bases from J, leaving 10 bases between. The CDR3 runs 13 residues. In germline, CDR1 is MDHEN, CDR2 SYDVKM. The CDR3 spells CASSPSVDTEAFF. The CDR3 bases are TGTGCCAGCAGTCCGTCGGTCGACACTGAAGCTTTCTTT.

This clonotype was found many times. The CDR3 here is CASSPQTANTGELFF. DNA for the CDR3: TGTGCCAGCAGCCCACAGACCGCGAACACCGGGGAGCTGTTTTTT. The chain uses TRBV2 and TRBJ2-2; D remains ambiguous. V lost 6 bases, J lost 0 bases, and 11 bases lay in between. Germline CDR1 SNHLY, CDR2 FYNNEI. The CDR3 has 15 amino acids.